This TCR beta chain was profiled in a study of blood T cells in healthy people across ages. About the research overall: Template switching picked up about one barcoded beta molecule for each two T cells.

This clonotype has more than one count but fewer than ten. V was pared by 0 bases and J by 1 base, with 19 bases between. Germline V gene data show CDR1 as MGHRA and CDR2 as YSYEKL. The CDR3 has 19 amino acids. Per sample, at least 6 micrograms of total RNA were extracted. Alongside a J-beta primer mix, a sample-barcoded 5' primer served in a second PCR lasting about 6 to 11 cycles. Each cDNA molecule received a tag from a template-switch adaptor that had 12 random nucleotides. All samples yielded 2.5 million or more CDR3-containing paired-end reads. TCRdb ran MiXCR on the 5' RACE reads and lists one entry per CDR3 protein. Found here are approximately 1,100,000 distinct CDR3 sequences, under 55% of them singletons; the top ten hold over 15%.

Material: blood. This chain links TRBV4-1 with TRBJ2-4; D uncertain. This receptor was taken from a woman aged 55-69 years in good health. The DNA of the CDR3 is TGCGCCAGCAGCCAAGATTCCGCGGCTAGTTTGGTGGCCAAAAACATTCAGTACTTC. Residues: CASSQDSAASLVAKNIQYF.